This T cell receptor (beta chain) was found in a study of blood T cell repertoires in COVID-19. Source study methods: Amplification of reference gene primers was used by the study to estimate nucleated cell counts. Only in-frame clones appear in the TCRdb table, and some are missing; sequencing was by immunoSEQ multiplex PCR. That table supplies the V and J calls and clone size; D and trimming were determined from the DNA. The sample has 150,000 to 200,000 clones, roughly 90% seen once. Trimming removed 4 bases at V and 4 bases at J, with 9 bases between. The length of the CDR3 is 13 residues. CDR1 is MNHEY, CDR2 SVGAGI, per germline.

The sequencing input was peripheral blood. This clonotype originated in a man in his sixties with acute or convalescent COVID-19. The V call is TRBV6-5, the J call TRBJ2-3; D call uncertain. The CDR3 DNA sequence: TGTGCCAGCAGTTCCCGGTCATCAGATACGCAGTATTTT. It codes for CASSSRSSDTQYF.